Sequencing of this T cell receptor beta chain was carried out in a study of tumor and adjacent non-tumor tissue in lung cancer. The germline CDR1 and CDR2 sequences are MNHNS and SASEGT. The CDR3 covers 13 residues. V lost 7 bases and J 9 bases, leaving 16 bases between the germline ends. TCRbeta libraries were built with three rounds of nested PCR, modified from ARM-PCR. Via MiXCR, TCRdb re-called the multiplex PCR reads, giving one row per CDR3 protein. Of roughly 120,000 distinct CDR3 sequences in the sample, about 61% were seen once. No cell sorting was done before RNA was extracted from the tissue. Distant lung tissue was collected more than 3 cm away from the tumor edge. With regard to this clonotype: Its antigen remains unidentified. A much larger clone lies a single base off, so this may be a read error.

Findings and limits, study-wide: Top 100 clones took a larger repertoire share in normal lung. Tumor tissue had significantly higher TCR diversity than normal lung.

This receptor was taken from a man between 60 and 70 years old with non-small cell lung cancer. The material sequenced was distant non-tumor lung tissue. V gene TRBV6-1 combines with J gene TRBJ2-1; TRBD1 is a possible D gene (6 bases). The CDR3 bases are TGTGCCAGCAATGGACAGCTTTATGGTGAGCAGTTCTTC. Its protein is CASNGQLYGEQFF.